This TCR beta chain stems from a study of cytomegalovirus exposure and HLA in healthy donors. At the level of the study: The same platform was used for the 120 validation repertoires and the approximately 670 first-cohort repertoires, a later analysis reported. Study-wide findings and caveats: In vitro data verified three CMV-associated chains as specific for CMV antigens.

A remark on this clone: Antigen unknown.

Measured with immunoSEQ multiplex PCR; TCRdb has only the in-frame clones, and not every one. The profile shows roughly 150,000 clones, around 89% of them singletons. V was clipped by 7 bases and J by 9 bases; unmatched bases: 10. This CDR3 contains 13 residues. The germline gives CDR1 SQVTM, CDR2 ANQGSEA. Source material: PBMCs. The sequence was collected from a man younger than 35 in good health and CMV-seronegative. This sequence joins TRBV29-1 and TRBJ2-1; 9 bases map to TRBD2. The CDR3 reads CSGRVAGEREQFF. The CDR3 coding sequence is TGCAGCGGGAGGGTAGCGGGAGAGCGTGAGCAGTTCTTC.